The 28 T cell receptor beta chains in this list originate from one sample, sequenced in a study of cytomegalovirus exposure and HLA in healthy donors. Method: immunoSEQ multiplex PCR; TCRdb's copy keeps in-frame clones and lacks some. Of fewer than 250,000 clones in the sample, around 87% are singletons; the top ten hold 2.6%. Sequencing input: PBMCs. These receptors all stem from a man younger than 30 in good health and CMV-seronegative.

This clone is a singleton in its sample. The rearrangement links TRBV11-3 to TRBJ2-7; a weak D match, TRBD2 (5 bases). V lost 3 bases to trimming and J lost 7 bases, with 10 bases between them. There are 12 residues in the CDR3. Germline CDR1 and CDR2: SGHNT and YENEEA. CDR3 sequence (DNA): TGTGCCAGCAGCTTCGGGATTGGGGAGCAGTACTTC. It is translated as CASSFGIGEQYF.

This chain uses TRBV11-2 with TRBJ2-1; unclear D gene. The CDR3 is 13 residues long. Germline CDR1 is SGHAT and CDR2 is FQNNGV. V shed 6 bases and J shed 3 bases, with 9 bases lying between them. The chain's CDR3 is CASRPTSYNEQFF. In DNA form, the CDR3 reads TGTGCCAGCAGGCCGACAAGCTACAATGAGCAGTTCTTC. The full variable domain, with the rest looked up from reference TRBV11-2 and TRBJ2-1, is EAGVAQSPRYKIIEKRQSVAFWCNPISGHATLYWYQQILGQGPKLLIQFQNNGVVDDSQLPKDRFSAERLKGVDSTLKIQPAKLEDSAVYLCASRPTSYNEQFFGPGTRLTVL.

The J gene is TRBJ2-1, the V gene TRBV7-6; 11 nucleotides align to TRBD2. The CDR3 is 16 residues long. The J segment lost 3 bases and the V segment lost 4 bases, leaving 5 bases of the junction unmatched. The germline gives CDR1 SGHVS, CDR2 FNYEAQ. The CDR3 spells CASSSLAGGLYNEQFF. As DNA, the CDR3 is TGTGCCAGCAGCTCTCTAGCGGGGGGACTCTACAATGAGCAGTTCTTC.

The chain links TRBV4-1 to TRBJ2-3, with TRBD2 matching over 8 bases. V lost 1 base, J lost 5 bases, and 14 bases stayed unmatched. The CDR3 runs to 18 residues. Germline V CDR1 and CDR2: MGHRA, YSYEKL. CDR3 coding DNA: TGCGCCAGCAGCCAAGCACCTTATAGCGGGACCGCGGGAGATACGCAGTATTTT. It encodes CASSQAPYSGTAGDTQYF.

The V call is TRBV10-1, the J call TRBJ1-5; D not certain. The germline gives CDR1 WNHNN, CDR2 SYGVQD (reference sequence). The CDR3 spans 17 residues. Trimming pared 5 bases from V and 5 bases from J, leaving 22 bases between. Here the CDR3 reads CASSFRERASEDQPQHF. CDR3 DNA sequence: TGCGCCAGCAGTTTTCGGGAGAGAGCGTCGGAGGATCAGCCCCAGCATTTT.

This chain joins TRBV20-1 and TRBJ2-7; 7 nucleotides line up with TRBD2. This CDR3 spans 11 amino acids. V gave up 5 bases and J gave up 4 bases; unmatched junction bases: 2. Germline-derived CDR1 and CDR2 are DFQATT and SNEGSKA (reference sequence). The CDR3 spells CSAGREYEQYF. CDR3 sequence (DNA): TGCAGTGCTGGGAGGGAGTACGAGCAGTACTTC.

The rearrangement links TRBV28 to TRBJ1-2, with 9 bases aligning to TRBD1. The CDR3 spans 14 residues. Germline-derived CDR1 and CDR2 are MDHEN and SYDVKM. J was trimmed by 6 bases and V by 5 bases; bases with no gene match: 7. CDR3 sequence (DNA): TGTGCCAGCAGTATCAGGACAGGGGAGCATGGCTACACCTTC. It codes for CASSIRTGEHGYTF.

The J gene is TRBJ2-3, the V gene TRBV25-1, with D perhaps TRBD2 (6 bases). The CDR3 extends over 16 amino acids. Per the germline V gene, CDR1 is MGHDK and CDR2 is SYGVNS. V shed 2 bases and J shed 0 bases, with 12 bases lying between them. CDR3 nucleotides: TGTGCCAGCAGTGAAAGCGTAGCGGCCAGCACAGATACGCAGTATTTT. Amino acids: CASSESVAASTDTQYF.

This chain uses TRBV10-1 with TRBJ1-1; 8 bases are shared with TRBD1. Per the germline V gene, CDR1 is WNHNN and CDR2 is SYGVQD (reference sequence). CDR3 length: 17 residues. J was trimmed by 1 base and V by 0 bases; bases with no gene match: 7. CDR3 nucleotide sequence: TGCGCCAGCAGTGAGTCGGTGGCAGGGGGCGAGAACACTGAAGCTTTCTTT. Translation: CASSESVAGGENTEAFF.

This chain joins TRBV18 and TRBJ1-5; no firm D call. The CDR3 is 14 amino acids. V was shortened by 3 bases and J by 2 bases, with 8 bases between the two germline ends. The germline V gene encodes CDR1 KGHSH and CDR2 LQKENI. The CDR3 coding sequence is TGTGCCAGCTCACCTGCCTCGGGCAATCAGCCCCAGCATTTT. It yields the protein CASSPASGNQPQHF.

The chain links TRBV21-1 to TRBJ2-1; whether TRBD2, the table's D call, matches the DNA was not checked. TRBV21-1 is tagged as a pseudogene. The CDR3 runs to 13 residues. The CDR3 loop reads CALPSGGRNEQFF. The CDR3, as DNA: TGTGCCCTCCCCTCGGGGGGGCGGAATGAGCAGTTCTTC.

Written as DNA, the CDR3 is TGCGCCAGCAGCCGGAGTATCGACAGGGTATTAGTTGAGCAGTTCTTC. Translated, it gives CASSRSIDRVLVEQFF. The rearrangement joins TRBV5-1 to TRBJ2-1, with 7 bases aligning to TRBD1. This CDR3 comprises 16 residues. J lost 9 bases, V lost 4 bases, and 16 bases had no gene match. Germline values: CDR1 SGHRS, CDR2 YFSETQ.

This clone is a singleton in its sample. As DNA, the CDR3 is TGTGCCAGCAGTTTCGGGATCTACAATCAGCCCCAGCATTTT. Amino acid sequence: CASSFGIYNQPQHF. The chain links TRBV28 to TRBJ1-5; D ambiguous. Germline CDR1 MDHEN, CDR2 SYDVKM. The CDR3 runs to 14 residues. Trimming removed 3 bases from V and 3 bases from J, with 9 bases in between.

This clone was seen only a few times. The rearrangement links TRBV18 to TRBJ2-7; 14 nucleotides line up with TRBD2. The V and J ends lost 3 bases and 3 bases, in that order; junction bases with no gene match: 4. Germline V gives CDR1 KGHSH, CDR2 LQKENI. CDR3 size: 16 residues. In DNA, the CDR3 is TGTGCCAGCTCACCGCCCGGACTAGCGGGGGGCTACGAGCAGTACTTC. Amino acid sequence: CASSPPGLAGGYEQYF.

V gene TRBV28 combines with J gene TRBJ2-6; D is unclear. The CDR3 consists of 14 residues. V lost 6 bases to trimming and J lost 0 bases, with 6 bases between them. The V gene's germline CDR1 is MDHEN and CDR2 SYDVKM. The chain's CDR3 is CASRRSSGANVLTF. The CDR3 region has the DNA TGTGCCAGCAGAAGGAGCTCTGGGGCCAACGTCCTGACTTTC.

V usage is TRBV2 and J usage is TRBJ1-5; no definite D call. This CDR3 comprises 12 residues. Germline V gene lookup returns CDR1 SNHLY and CDR2 FYNNEI. The V gene lost 6 bases and the J gene lost 7 bases, with 10 bases spanning the gap. The CDR3 DNA is TGTGCCAGCAGGCTGGGAGAGCAGCCCCAGCATTTT. Translation: CASRLGEQPQHF.

This clone was found once. The chain is built from TRBV29-1 and TRBJ1-4; D is unresolved. V dropped 7 bases and J dropped 4 bases, with 13 bases sitting between them. Germline V gives CDR1 SQVTM, CDR2 ANQGSEA. The CDR3 sequence is 13 residues long. The CDR3, as DNA: TGCAGCGCCAACACGGGAATTAATGAAAAACTGTTTTTT. It specifies CSANTGINEKLFF.

The chain carries TRBV27 and TRBJ2-6, with 7 bases that match TRBD2. Per germline, CDR1 MNHEY and CDR2 SMNVEV (reference sequence). This CDR3 is 16 amino acids long. J was trimmed by 1 base and V by 0 bases; bases with no gene match: 0. CDR3 in amino acids: CASSLSRESGANVLTF. The CDR3 DNA reads as TGTGCCAGCAGTTTATCGCGGGAGTCTGGGGCCAACGTCCTGACTTTC.

This clone was detected only once. The sample contains more than one DNA sequence encoding this CDR3. The chain is built from TRBV5-4 and TRBJ2-2; 10 bases agree with TRBD2. The V segment lost 4 bases and the J segment 3 bases; nucleotides outside the gene matches: 3. Germline CDR1 SGHNT, CDR2 YYREEE (reference sequence). The CDR3 extends over 15 amino acids. The CDR3 sequence: CASSLAGADTGELFF. The CDR3 coding sequence is TGTGCCAGCAGCCTAGCGGGAGCGGACACCGGGGAGCTGTTTTTT.

The V call is TRBV11-3, the J call TRBJ2-7; TRBD1 might be the D (5 bases). V lost 3 bases to trimming and J lost 2 bases, with 20 bases between them. This CDR3 spans 17 amino acids. The germline gives CDR1 SGHNT, CDR2 YENEEA. The CDR3 DNA is TGTGCCAGCAGCTTGACCGTACGACAGCCCTCAACCTACGAGCAGTACTTC. It yields the protein CASSLTVRQPSTYEQYF.

The V call is TRBV9, the J call TRBJ1-1; 9 positions match TRBD1. Germline V gene sequence: CDR1 SGDLS, CDR2 YYNGEE. V lost 3 bases and J lost 5; bases outside the gene matches: 14. The CDR3 is made up of 17 amino acids. The CDR3 region is CASSGIPGQGRWTEAFF. The DNA of the CDR3 is TGTGCCAGCAGCGGAATCCCGGGACAGGGTAGGTGGACTGAAGCTTTCTTT.

J is TRBJ2-7 and V is TRBV28, with 12 positions matching TRBD1. V shed 1 base and J 9 bases; nucleotides not matched to a gene: 7. The CDR3 extends over 15 amino acids. The germline gives CDR1 MDHEN, CDR2 SYDVKM. In nucleotides, the CDR3 is TGTGCCAGCAGTTTATCGGGGGACAGGGGGCTGAGGCAGTACTTC. It codes for CASSLSGDRGLRQYF.

The chain employs TRBV9 and TRBJ2-7; 7 bases align to TRBD2. Per germline, CDR1 SGDLS and CDR2 YYNGEE. Trimming at V came to 0 bases and at J to 6 bases, leaving 6 bases not matched to a gene. The CDR3 runs to 14 residues. The CDR3 coding sequence is TGTGCCAGCAGCGTAGGACTAGCCGGGGCCGAGCAGTACTTC. It specifies CASSVGLAGAEQYF.

The chain employs TRBV6-6 and TRBJ2-5; D perhaps matches TRBD1 (6 bases). The CDR3 has 14 amino acids. Per the germline V gene, CDR1 is MNHNY and CDR2 is SVGAGI (reference sequence). Trimming cost V 2 bases and J 13 bases, with 20 bases left between them. The CDR3 nucleotides read TGTGCCAGCAGTTACCTAGGGGGTCCCTCCCGGCGGTACTTC. It specifies CASSYLGGPSRRYF.

This clone has a single count. V and J are TRBV7-2 and TRBJ1-5, with a tentative D call TRBD1 (5 bases). CDR1 and CDR2 from the germline V gene are SGHTA and FQGNSA. V lost 1 base, J lost 0 bases, and 16 bases lay in between. This CDR3 comprises 18 residues. The CDR3, as DNA: TGTGCCAGCAGCTTAGGAGCGGGGCTGGGGTATAGCAATCAGCCCCAGCATTTT. Translated: CASSLGAGLGYSNQPQHF.

In its sample, this clone was seen once. The chain uses TRBV7-9 and TRBJ1-3, with D unresolved. Germline assignment: CDR1 SEHNR and CDR2 FQNEAQ (reference sequence). The CDR3 runs to 15 residues. The V and J ends lost 1 base and 0 bases respectively, with 7 bases between them. For the CDR3, the DNA is TGTGCCAGCAGCTTAGTGGTGAGCTCTGGAAACACCATATATTTT. It encodes CASSLVVSSGNTIYF.

The table lists this clone with a few counts. This chain joins TRBV28 and TRBJ1-1; maybe TRBD1 (6 bases). The CDR3 loop spans 16 amino acids. Germline-derived CDR1 and CDR2 are MDHEN and SYDVKM. Trimming left V 5 bases short and J 3 bases short, with 19 bases between. In DNA, the CDR3 is TGTGCCAGCAGTCACCTTCAAGGCAGGGGAGACACTGAAGCTTTCTTT. It is translated as CASSHLQGRGDTEAFF.

J is TRBJ2-5 and V is TRBV7-8, with TRBD1 identical over 8 bases. Germline CDR1 and CDR2: SGHVS and FQNEAQ. This CDR3 spans 14 amino acids. The J segment lost 5 bases and the V segment lost 3 bases, leaving 5 bases of the junction unmatched. CDR3 DNA sequence: TGTGCCAGCAGCTTGGACAGGGTCAGCGAGACCCAGTACTTC. It yields the protein CASSLDRVSETQYF.